This TCR beta chain was profiled in a study of blood T cell repertoires in COVID-19. Study in general: PBMCs, B-cell-depleted T cells, or T cells were the source of the cDNA or gDNA that made up the material.

J lost 0 bases, V lost 6 bases, and 5 bases had no gene match. From germline, CDR1 is LNHDA and CDR2 SQIVND (reference sequence). CDR3 length: 15 amino acids. The protocol was immunoSEQ multiplex PCR, while the TCRdb copy is restricted to in-frame clones and leaves out a portion. The sample has approximately 490,000 clones, approximately 91% seen once. This sequence originates from a woman aged 55-69 years who had recovered from COVID-19. Material: PBMCs or T cells enriched from blood (not recorded which). This chain connects TRBV19 to TRBJ2-1, with 7 bases fitting TRBD1. The CDR3 sequence is CASRGTVNSYNEQFF. Here the CDR3 DNA reads TGTGCCAGTAGGGGGACAGTAAACTCCTACAATGAGCAGTTCTTC. Filled out from reference TRBV19 and TRBJ2-1, the complete variable domain reads DGGITQSPKYLFRKEGQNVTLSCEQNLNHDAMYWYRQDPGQGLRLIYYSQIVNDFQKGDIAEGYSVSREKKESFPLTVTSAQKNPTAFYLCASRGTVNSYNEQFFGPGTRLTVL.